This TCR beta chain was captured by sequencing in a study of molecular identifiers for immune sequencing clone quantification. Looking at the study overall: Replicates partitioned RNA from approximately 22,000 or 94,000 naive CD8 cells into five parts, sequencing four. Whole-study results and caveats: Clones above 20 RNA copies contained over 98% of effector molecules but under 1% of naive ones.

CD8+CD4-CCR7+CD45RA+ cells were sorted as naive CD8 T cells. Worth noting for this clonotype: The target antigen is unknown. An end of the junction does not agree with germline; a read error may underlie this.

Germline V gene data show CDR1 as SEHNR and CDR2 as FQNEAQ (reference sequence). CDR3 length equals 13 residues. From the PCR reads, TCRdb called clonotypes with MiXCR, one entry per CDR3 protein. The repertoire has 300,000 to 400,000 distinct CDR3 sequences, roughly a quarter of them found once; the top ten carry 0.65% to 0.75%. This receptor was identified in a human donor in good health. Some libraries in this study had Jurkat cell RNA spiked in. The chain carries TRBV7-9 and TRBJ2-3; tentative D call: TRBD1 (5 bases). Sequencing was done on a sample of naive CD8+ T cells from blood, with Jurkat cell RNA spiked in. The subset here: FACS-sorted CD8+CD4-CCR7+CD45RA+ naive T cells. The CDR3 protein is CARNLGRTATQYF. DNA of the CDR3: TGTGCCCGCAACCTGGGGCGCACAGCTACGCAGTATTTT. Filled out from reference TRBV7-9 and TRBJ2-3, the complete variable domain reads DTGVSQNPRHKITKRGQNVTFRCDPISEHNRLYWYRQTLGQGPEFLTYFQNEAQLEKSRLLSDRFSAERPKGSFSTLEIQRTEQGDSAMYLCARNLGRTATQYFGPGTRLTVL.